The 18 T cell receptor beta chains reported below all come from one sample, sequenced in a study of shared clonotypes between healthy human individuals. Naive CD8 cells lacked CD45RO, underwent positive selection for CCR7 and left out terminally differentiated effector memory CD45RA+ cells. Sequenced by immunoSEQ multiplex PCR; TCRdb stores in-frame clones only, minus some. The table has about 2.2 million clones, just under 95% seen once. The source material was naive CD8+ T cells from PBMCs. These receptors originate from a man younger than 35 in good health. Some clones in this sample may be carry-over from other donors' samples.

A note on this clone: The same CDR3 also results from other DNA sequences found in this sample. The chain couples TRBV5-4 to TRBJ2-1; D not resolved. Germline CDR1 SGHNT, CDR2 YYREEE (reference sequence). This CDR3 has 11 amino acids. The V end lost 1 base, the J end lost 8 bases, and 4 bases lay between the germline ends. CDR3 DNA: TGTGCCAGCAGCTTGTTGGATGAGCAGTTCTTC. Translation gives CASSLLDEQFF.

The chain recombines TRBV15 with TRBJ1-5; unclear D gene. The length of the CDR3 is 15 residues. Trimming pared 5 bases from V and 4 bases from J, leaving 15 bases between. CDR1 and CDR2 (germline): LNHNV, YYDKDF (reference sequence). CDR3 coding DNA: TGTGCCACCAGCGGAAGTTTCGACTGGAATCAGCCCCAGCATTTT. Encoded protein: CATSGSFDWNQPQHF.

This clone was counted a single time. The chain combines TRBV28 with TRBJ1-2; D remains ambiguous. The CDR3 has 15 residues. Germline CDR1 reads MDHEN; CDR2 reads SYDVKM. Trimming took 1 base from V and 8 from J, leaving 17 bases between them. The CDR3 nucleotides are TGTGCCAGCAGTTTATATGCTGCTGAAGGCTGGGGCTACACCTTC. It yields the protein CASSLYAAEGWGYTF.

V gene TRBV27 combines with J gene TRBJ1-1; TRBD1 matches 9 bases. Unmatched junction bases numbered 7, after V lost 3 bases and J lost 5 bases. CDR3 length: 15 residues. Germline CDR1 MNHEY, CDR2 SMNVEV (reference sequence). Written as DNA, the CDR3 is TGTGCCAGCAGTTTCATCGGGACAGGGTGGACTGAAGCTTTCTTT. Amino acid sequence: CASSFIGTGWTEAFF.

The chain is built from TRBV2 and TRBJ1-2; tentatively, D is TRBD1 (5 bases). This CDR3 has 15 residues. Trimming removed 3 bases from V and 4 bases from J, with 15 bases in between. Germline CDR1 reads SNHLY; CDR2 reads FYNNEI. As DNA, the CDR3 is TGTGCCAGCAGTGATTCAGGGAGGGGTTTCTATGGCTACACCTTC. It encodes CASSDSGRGFYGYTF.

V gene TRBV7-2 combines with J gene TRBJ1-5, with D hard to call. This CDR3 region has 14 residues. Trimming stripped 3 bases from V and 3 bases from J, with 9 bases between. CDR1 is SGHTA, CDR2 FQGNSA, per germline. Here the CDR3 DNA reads TGTGCCAGCAGCTTCAACAGTCTCAATCAGCCCCAGCATTTT. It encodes CASSFNSLNQPQHF.

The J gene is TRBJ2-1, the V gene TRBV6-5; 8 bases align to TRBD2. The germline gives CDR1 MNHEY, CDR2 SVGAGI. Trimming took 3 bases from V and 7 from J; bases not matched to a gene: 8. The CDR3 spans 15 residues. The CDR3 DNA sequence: TGTGCCAGCAGTTATGCAGCGGGAGCATGGAATGAGCAGTTCTTC. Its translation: CASSYAAGAWNEQFF.

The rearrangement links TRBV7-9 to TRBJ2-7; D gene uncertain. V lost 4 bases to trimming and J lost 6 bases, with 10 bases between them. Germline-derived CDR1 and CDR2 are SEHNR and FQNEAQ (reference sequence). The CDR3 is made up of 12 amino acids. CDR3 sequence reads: CASSYDGREQYF. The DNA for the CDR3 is TGTGCCAGCAGCTACGATGGGCGCGAGCAGTACTTC. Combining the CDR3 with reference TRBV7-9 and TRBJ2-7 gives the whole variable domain DTGVSQNPRHKITKRGQNVTFRCDPISEHNRLYWYRQTLGQGPEFLTYFQNEAQLEKSRLLSDRFSAERPKGSFSTLEIQRTEQGDSAMYLCASSYDGREQYFGPGTRLTVT.

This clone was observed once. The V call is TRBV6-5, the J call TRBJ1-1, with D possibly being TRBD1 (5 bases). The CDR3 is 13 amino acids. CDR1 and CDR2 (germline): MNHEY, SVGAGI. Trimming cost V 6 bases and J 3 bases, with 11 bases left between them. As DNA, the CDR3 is TGTGCCAGCAGACCCAGGGAAGACACTGAAGCTTTCTTT. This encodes CASRPREDTEAFF.

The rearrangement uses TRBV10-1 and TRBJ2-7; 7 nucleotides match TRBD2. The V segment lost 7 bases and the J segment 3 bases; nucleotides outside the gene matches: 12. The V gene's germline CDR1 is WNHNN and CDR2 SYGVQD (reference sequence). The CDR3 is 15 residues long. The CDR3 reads CASIPYYREDYEQYF. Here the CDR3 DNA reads TGCGCCAGCATCCCGTATTATCGGGAGGACTACGAGCAGTACTTC.

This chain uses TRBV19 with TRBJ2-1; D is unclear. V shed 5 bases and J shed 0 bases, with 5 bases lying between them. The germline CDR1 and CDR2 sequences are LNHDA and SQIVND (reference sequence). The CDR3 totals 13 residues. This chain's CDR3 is CASSYYSYNEQFF. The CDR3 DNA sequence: TGTGCCAGTAGTTACTACTCCTACAATGAGCAGTTCTTC.

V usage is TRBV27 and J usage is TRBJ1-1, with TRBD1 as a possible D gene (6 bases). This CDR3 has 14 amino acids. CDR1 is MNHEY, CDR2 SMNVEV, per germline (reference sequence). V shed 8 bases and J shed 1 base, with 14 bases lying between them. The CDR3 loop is CASWRGGKNTEAFF. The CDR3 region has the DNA TGTGCCAGCTGGCGGGGGGGCAAGAACACTGAAGCTTTCTTT.

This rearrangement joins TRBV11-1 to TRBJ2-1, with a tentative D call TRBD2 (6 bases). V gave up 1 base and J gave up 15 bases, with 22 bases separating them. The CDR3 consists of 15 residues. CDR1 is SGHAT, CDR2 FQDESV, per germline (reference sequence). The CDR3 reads CASSLVSRELDLVFF. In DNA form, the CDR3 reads TGTGCCAGCAGCTTAGTAAGTCGGGAGCTGGATCTGGTGTTCTTC.

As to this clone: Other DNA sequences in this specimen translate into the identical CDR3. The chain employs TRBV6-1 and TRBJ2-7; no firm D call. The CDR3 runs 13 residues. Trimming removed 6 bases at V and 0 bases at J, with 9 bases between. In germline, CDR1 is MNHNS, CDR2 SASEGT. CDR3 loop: CASRGSGSYEQYF. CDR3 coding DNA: TGTGCCAGCAGAGGGTCAGGCTCCTACGAGCAGTACTTC.

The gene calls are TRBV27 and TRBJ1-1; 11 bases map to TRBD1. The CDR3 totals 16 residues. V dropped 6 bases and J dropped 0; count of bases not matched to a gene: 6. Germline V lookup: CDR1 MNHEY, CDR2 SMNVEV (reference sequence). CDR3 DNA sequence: TGTGCCAGCAGCCCGGACAGGGGGCGCATGAACACTGAAGCTTTCTTT. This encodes CASSPDRGRMNTEAFF.

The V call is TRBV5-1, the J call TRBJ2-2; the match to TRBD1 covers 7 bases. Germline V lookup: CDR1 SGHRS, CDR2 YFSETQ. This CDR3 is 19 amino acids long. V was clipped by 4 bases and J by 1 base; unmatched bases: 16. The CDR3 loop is CASSITGARTVGNTGELFF. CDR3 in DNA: TGCGCCAGCAGCATAACAGGGGCCCGGACGGTGGGGAACACCGGGGAGCTGTTTTTT.

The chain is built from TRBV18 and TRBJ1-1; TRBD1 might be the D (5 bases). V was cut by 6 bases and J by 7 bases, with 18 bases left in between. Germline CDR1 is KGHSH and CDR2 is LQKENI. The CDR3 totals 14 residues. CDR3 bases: TGTGCCAGCTCCGTAAGGGGCGCGGTCAATGAAGCTTTCTTT. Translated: CASSVRGAVNEAFF.

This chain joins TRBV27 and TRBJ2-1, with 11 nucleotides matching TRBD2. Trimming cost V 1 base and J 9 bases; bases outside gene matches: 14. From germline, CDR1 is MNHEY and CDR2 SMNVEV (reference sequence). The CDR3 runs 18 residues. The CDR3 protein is CASSLYAVAGGPGGEQFF. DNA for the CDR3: TGTGCCAGCAGTTTATATGCCGTAGCGGGAGGGCCTGGTGGTGAGCAGTTCTTC.